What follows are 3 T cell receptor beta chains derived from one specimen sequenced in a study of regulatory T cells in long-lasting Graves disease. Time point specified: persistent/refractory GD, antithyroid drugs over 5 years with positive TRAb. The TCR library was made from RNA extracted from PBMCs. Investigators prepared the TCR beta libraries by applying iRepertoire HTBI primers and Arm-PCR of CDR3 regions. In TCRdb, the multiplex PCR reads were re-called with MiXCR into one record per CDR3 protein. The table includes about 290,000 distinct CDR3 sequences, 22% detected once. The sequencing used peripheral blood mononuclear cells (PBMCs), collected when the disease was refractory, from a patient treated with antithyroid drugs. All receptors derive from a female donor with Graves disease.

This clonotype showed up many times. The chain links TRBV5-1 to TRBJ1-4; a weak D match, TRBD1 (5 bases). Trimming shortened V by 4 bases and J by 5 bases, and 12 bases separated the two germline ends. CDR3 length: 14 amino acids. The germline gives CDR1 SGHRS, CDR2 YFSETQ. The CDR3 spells CASSMGRKNEKLFF. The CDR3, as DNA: TGCGCCAGCAGCATGGGACGCAAAAATGAAAAACTGTTTTTT.

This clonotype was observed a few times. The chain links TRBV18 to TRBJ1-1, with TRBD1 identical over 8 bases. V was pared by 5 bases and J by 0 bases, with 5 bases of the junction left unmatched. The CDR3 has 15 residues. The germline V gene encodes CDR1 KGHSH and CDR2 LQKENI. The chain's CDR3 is CASSSNRGMNTEAFF. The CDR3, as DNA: TGTGCCAGCTCATCCAACAGGGGGATGAACACTGAAGCTTTCTTT.

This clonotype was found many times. CDR3 DNA sequence: TGTGCCAGCAGTTGGGGACGGAACACCGGGGAGCTGTTTTTT. This gives the protein CASSWGRNTGELFF. The chain employs TRBV12-3 or TRBV12-4 and TRBJ2-2; D tentatively reads TRBD1 or TRBD2 (5 bases each). The length of the CDR3 is 14 residues. V shed 4 bases and J shed 1 base, with 7 bases lying between them.